This is a list of T cell receptor beta chains from one sample in a study of shared clonotypes between healthy human individuals. Some clones are missing from TCRdb's copy, which holds only in-frame ones; the method was immunoSEQ multiplex PCR. Here the sample spans 2.5 million or so clones, around 90% being singletons. Sequences were obtained from naive CD4+ T cells sorted from blood. These receptors came from a man between 18 and 29 years old in good health. The CDR3 runs from the conserved cysteine through the conserved F or W. Each record gives: D gene, J gene, V gene, clone size, CDR3 protein, CDR3 DNA. The D gene is left open where the match is weak. Some rows mark clone size as missing; the rest say once, few, many or name a class of expanded clone.

D gene: NA; J gene: TRBJ2-5; V gene: TRBV7-2; clone size: NA; CDR3 protein: CASSQDRRLVQETQYF; CDR3 DNA: TGTGCCAGCAGCCAAGACCGCCGGCTTGTTCAAGAGACCCAGTACTTC
D gene: TRBD1; J gene: TRBJ2-7; V gene: TRBV18; clone size: NA; CDR3 protein: CASSPRRDSPYEQYF; CDR3 DNA: TGTGCCAGCTCACCACGACGGGACAGCCCCTACGAGCAGTACTTC
D gene: TRBD2; J gene: TRBJ2-1; V gene: TRBV7-3; clone size: NA; CDR3 protein: CASSLSSGDNEQFF; CDR3 DNA: TGTGCCAGCAGCTTATCTAGCGGGGACAATGAGCAGTTCTTC
D gene: NA; J gene: TRBJ1-1; V gene: TRBV6-5; clone size: NA; CDR3 protein: CASSQIQAPEAFF; CDR3 DNA: TGTGCCAGCAGTCAAATACAGGCTCCTGAAGCTTTCTTT
D gene: NA; J gene: TRBJ1-1; V gene: TRBV30; clone size: few; CDR3 protein: CAWIQIEAFF; CDR3 DNA: TGTGCCTGGATCCAGATAGAAGCTTTCTTT
D gene: TRBD1; J gene: TRBJ1-5; V gene: TRBV10-3; clone size: few; CDR3 protein: CAISEAGTEKQPQHF; CDR3 DNA: TGTGCCATCAGTGAGGCCGGGACAGAGAAGCAGCCCCAGCATTTT
D gene: NA; J gene: TRBJ1-3; V gene: TRBV7-2; clone size: NA; CDR3 protein: CASSSTRGWGNTIYF; CDR3 DNA: TGTGCCAGCAGCTCTACCCGGGGGTGGGGAAACACCATATATTTT
D gene: NA; J gene: TRBJ2-3; V gene: TRBV7-2; clone size: NA; CDR3 protein: CASSLRIPIGVFTDTQYF; CDR3 DNA: TGTGCCAGCAGCTTAAGAATTCCAATCGGGGTATTCACAGATACGCAGTATTTT
D gene: NA; J gene: TRBJ2-3; V gene: TRBV7-2; clone size: once; CDR3 protein: CASSPEGGRTDTQYF; CDR3 DNA: TGTGCCAGCAGCCCCGAGGGGGGACGCACAGATACGCAGTATTTT
D gene: TRBD1; J gene: TRBJ1-2; V gene: TRBV5-1; clone size: once; CDR3 protein: CASSSRTGNNYGYTF; CDR3 DNA: TGCGCCAGCAGCTCAAGGACAGGGAATAACTATGGCTACACCTTC
D gene: NA; J gene: TRBJ1-2; V gene: TRBV10-3; clone size: NA; CDR3 protein: CAIYSVPESNYGYTF; CDR3 DNA: TGTGCCATCTACTCCGTCCCCGAGTCTAACTATGGCTACACCTTC
D gene: NA; J gene: TRBJ1-2; V gene: TRBV25-1; clone size: NA; CDR3 protein: CASSEYPHYGYTF; CDR3 DNA: TGTGCCAGCAGTGAATACCCCCACTATGGCTACACCTTC
D gene: TRBD1; J gene: TRBJ2-5; V gene: TRBV5-1; clone size: NA; CDR3 protein: CASSWSRGQQETQYF; CDR3 DNA: TGCGCCAGCAGCTGGAGTCGGGGACAGCAAGAGACCCAGTACTTC
D gene: NA; J gene: TRBJ2-3; V gene: TRBV7-8; clone size: NA; CDR3 protein: CASSLVEAQLQYF; CDR3 DNA: TGTGCCAGCAGCTTAGTGGAAGCACAACTGCAGTATTTT
D gene: TRBD1; J gene: TRBJ1-5; V gene: TRBV19; clone size: NA; CDR3 protein: CASSVLYGQGSNQPQHF; CDR3 DNA: TGTGCCAGTAGTGTCCTCTACGGACAGGGGAGCAATCAGCCCCAGCATTTT
D gene: TRBD2; J gene: TRBJ2-7; V gene: TRBV5-1; clone size: NA; CDR3 protein: CASSSQPPSGVSSYEQYF; CDR3 DNA: TGCGCCAGCAGCTCCCAACCACCTAGCGGGGTAAGCTCCTACGAGCAGTACTTC
D gene: NA; J gene: TRBJ2-1; V gene: TRBV4-1; clone size: NA; CDR3 protein: CASSQVLRGRGEQFF; CDR3 DNA: TGCGCCAGCAGCCAAGTGCTGCGGGGAAGGGGTGAGCAGTTCTTC
D gene: NA; J gene: TRBJ1-4; V gene: TRBV7-2; clone size: NA; CDR3 protein: CASSLWAGPNEKLFF; CDR3 DNA: TGTGCCAGCAGCTTATGGGCAGGGCCTAATGAAAAACTGTTTTTT
D gene: NA; J gene: TRBJ2-7; V gene: TRBV6-5; clone size: NA; CDR3 protein: CASSYFGGPREQYF; CDR3 DNA: TGTGCCAGCAGTTACTTCGGCGGACCCCGCGAGCAGTACTTC
D gene: NA; J gene: TRBJ1-1; V gene: TRBV6-6; clone size: NA; CDR3 protein: CASRGSGQVSTEAFF; CDR3 DNA: TGTGCCAGCAGGGGGTCGGGTCAGGTGAGCACTGAAGCTTTCTTC
D gene: NA; J gene: TRBJ2-2; V gene: TRBV5-6; clone size: NA; CDR3 protein: CASSLGPGELFF; CDR3 DNA: TGTGCCAGCAGCTTGGGTCCGGGGGAGCTGTTTTTT
D gene: TRBD1; J gene: TRBJ1-4; V gene: TRBV30; clone size: NA; CDR3 protein: CAWRKHLQGGGEKLFF; CDR3 DNA: TGTGCCTGGAGAAAACACCTCCAGGGGGGGGGTGAAAAACTGTTTTTT
D gene: NA; J gene: TRBJ2-5; V gene: TRBV7-9; clone size: NA; CDR3 protein: CASSLAVQGRETQYF; CDR3 DNA: TGTGCCAGCAGCTTAGCGGTACAGGGCAGAGAGACCCAGTACTTC
D gene: NA; J gene: TRBJ2-3; V gene: TRBV7-3; clone size: NA; CDR3 protein: CASSRLGGKADTQYF; CDR3 DNA: TGTGCCAGCAGCCGCCTGGGCGGCAAGGCAGATACGCAGTATTTT
D gene: NA; J gene: TRBJ1-5; V gene: TRBV20-1; clone size: NA; CDR3 protein: CSAREDQPQHF; CDR3 DNA: TGCAGTGCTCGGGAGGATCAGCCCCAGCATTTT